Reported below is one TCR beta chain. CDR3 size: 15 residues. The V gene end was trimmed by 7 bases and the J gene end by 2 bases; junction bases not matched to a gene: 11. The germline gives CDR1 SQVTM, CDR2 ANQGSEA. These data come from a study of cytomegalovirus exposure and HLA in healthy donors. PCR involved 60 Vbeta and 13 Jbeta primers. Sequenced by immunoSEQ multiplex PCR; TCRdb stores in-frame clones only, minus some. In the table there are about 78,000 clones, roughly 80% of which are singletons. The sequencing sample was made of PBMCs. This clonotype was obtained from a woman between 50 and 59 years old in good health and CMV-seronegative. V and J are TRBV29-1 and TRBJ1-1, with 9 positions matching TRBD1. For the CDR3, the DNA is TGCAGCGGAACCGACAGGGGGAAGGGAAACACTGAAGCTTTCTTT. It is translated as CSGTDRGKGNTEAFF.